The 8 T cell receptor beta chains in this list originate from one sample, sequenced in a study of blood T cell repertoires in COVID-19. Assay used: immunoSEQ multiplex PCR; TCRdb lists only in-frame clones, some missing. The sample includes over 100,000 clones, roughly 88% of them seen just once. The sequenced material came from peripheral blood. The receptors shown here come from a woman between 65 and 79 years old with acute or convalescent COVID-19.

This clone was seen only once. The chain recombines TRBV28 with TRBJ2-3; 13 nucleotides line up with TRBD2. Germline V gene sequence: CDR1 MDHEN, CDR2 SYDVKM. V lost 7 bases to trimming and J lost 3 bases; unmatched junction nucleotides: 4. This CDR3 comprises 15 residues. The CDR3 DNA follows: TGTGCCAGCAACCTACTAGCGGGAGGGACAGATACGCAGTATTTT. It encodes CASNLLAGGTDTQYF.

This chain connects TRBV27 to TRBJ1-1; a weak D match, TRBD1 (5 bases). The CDR3 runs 13 residues. V was clipped by 3 bases and J by 1 base, with 6 bases between them. Germline V gene lookup returns CDR1 MNHEY and CDR2 SMNVEV (reference sequence). This CDR3 is CASSFTGNTEAFF. In DNA form, the CDR3 reads TGTGCCAGCAGTTTCACAGGGAACACTGAAGCTTTCTTT.

This rearrangement joins TRBV5-1 to TRBJ2-2; the match to TRBD2 covers 11 bases. Germline trimming cut 1 base from V and 4 bases from J; bases unmatched to any gene: 9. Germline loops: CDR1 SGHRS, CDR2 YFSETQ. The CDR3 has 18 amino acids. The CDR3 is CASSLTSGRSRVTGELFF. The CDR3 nucleotides read TGCGCCAGCAGCTTGACTAGCGGGAGATCACGGGTCACCGGGGAGCTGTTTTTT. The complete variable domain, with remaining parts taken from reference TRBV5-1 and TRBJ2-2, reads KAGVTQTPRYLIKTRGQQVTLSCSPISGHRSVSWYQQTPGQGLQFLFEYFSETQRNKGNFPGRFSGRQFSNSRSEMNVSTLELGDSALYLCASSLTSGRSRVTGELFFGEGSRLTVL.

This chain joins TRBV5-1 and TRBJ1-3; no reliable D call. V was cut by 0 bases and J by 4 bases, with 14 bases left in between. The CDR3 consists of 16 residues. Germline V lookup: CDR1 SGHRS, CDR2 YFSETQ. CDR3 DNA: TGCGCCAGCAGCTTGGCTGCCCGCGGGCAGGGAAACACCATATATTTT. Encoded protein: CASSLAARGQGNTIYF.

The chain carries TRBV6-5 and TRBJ1-3, with TRBD1 matching 7 bases. From germline, CDR1 is MNHEY and CDR2 SVGAGI. V was clipped by 2 bases and J by 2 bases; unmatched bases: 6. The CDR3 sequence is 16 residues long. The CDR3 DNA sequence: TGTGCCAGCAGTTACCCCAGACAGGGAACTGGAAACACCATATATTTT. Translating gives CASSYPRQGTGNTIYF.

This chain links TRBV9 with TRBJ2-1, with 8 bases aligning to TRBD2. V was clipped by 4 bases and J by 0 bases; unmatched bases: 3. The CDR3 covers 15 residues. From germline, CDR1 is SGDLS and CDR2 YYNGEE. CDR3 DNA sequence: TGTGCCAGCAGCTGGAGCGGGAGCTCCTACAATGAGCAGTTCTTC. Amino acid sequence: CASSWSGSSYNEQFF. The full variable domain, in which reference TRBV9 and TRBJ2-1 provide the parts outside the CDR3, is DSGVTQTPKHLITATGQRVTLRCSPRSGDLSVYWYQQSLDQGLQFLIQYYNGEERAKGNILERFSAQQFPDLHSELNLSSLELGDSALYFCASSWSGSSYNEQFFGPGTRLTVL.

The chain has TRBV5-5 and TRBJ2-3; a possible D gene is TRBD2 (5 bases). Trimming left V 2 bases short and J 1 base short, with 17 bases between. CDR1 and CDR2 (germline): SGHKS, YYEKEE (reference sequence). This CDR3 has 17 residues. CDR3 residues: CASSFEVSGEGTDTQYF. As DNA, the CDR3 is TGTGCCAGCAGCTTCGAGGTAAGCGGAGAGGGCACAGATACGCAGTATTTT.

The chain is built from TRBV3-1 (or the pseudogene TRBV3-2) and TRBJ1-6; possibly TRBD1 for D (5 bases). The germline V gene encodes CDR1 LGHDT and CDR2 YNNKEL (reference sequence). Between the trimmed V and J ends, which lost 4 bases and 4 bases, there was a span of 8 bases. The CDR3 sequence is 14 residues long. In DNA form, the CDR3 reads TGTGCCAGCAGCCGGAACAGGTATAATTCACCCCTCCACTTT. Encoded protein: CASSRNRYNSPLHF.